The source of this TCR beta chain is a study of blood T cell repertoires in COVID-19 (dated by TCRdb to 2018 to 2021). Background for the entire study: Samples covering the acute and convalescent phases of COVID-19 were provided by collaborators in the United States, Italy and Spain. A de-identified subject ID, COVID-19 status, age in years and sex were almost always included in the sample metadata. The material from the prospective study consisted of cDNA or gDNA derived from T cells, B-cell-depleted T cells, or PBMCs. The repertoires were released in a freely available public database intended as a resource for research on the immune response to SARS-CoV-2. Deeply sampled blood TCRbeta repertoires from subjects exposed to, actively infected with, or recovered from COVID-19 were included in the dataset. Where available, HLA class I and class II types were obtained from metadata supplied by the sample provider rather than from assay-based typing. The samples were drawn from the first 160 participants of the ongoing ImmuneRACE study and from 1,254 subjects provided by 6 global collaborators. Study-wide findings and limitations: The amount of clinical and demographic metadata varied by source and participant and was provided uncurated.

One collaborating source in Seattle enrolled patients during active infection and followed them longitudinally through the course of disease. The collaborating institutions used their own protocols to collect whole blood in K2EDTA tubes. For TCRbeta analysis, collaborators shipped samples in one of three forms: frozen whole blood, isolated PBMCs, or DNA extracted from either of those sample types. TCRbeta CDR3 regions were amplified from genomic DNA by means of the immunoSEQ Assay, a bias-controlled multiplex PCR. The authors' analysis ran thus. The number of nucleated cells in each sample was estimated by amplification of reference gene primers within the assay. Sequence reads were collapsed and filtered to measure the absolute abundance of every unique TCRbeta CDR3 rearrangement. For each sample, productive Simpson clonality was calculated as the square root of Simpson's diversity index across productive rearrangements. TCRdb obtained this table from immuneACCESS and retained in-frame rearrangements with V and J assigned. These tables miss some clones; where compared with another copy, unresolved V genes account for less than half of the shortfall, and the remainder is unexplained. V and J calls and clone size follow that table, whereas D and trimming were derived from the DNA. The sample table records about 170,000 clones; more than 75% of these occur just once. Jointly, the top ten make up about 0.6% of the sample.

Of note for this clone: The antigen this receptor binds is unknown. No clone much larger than this one lies a single base away; base qualities are absent.

What was sequenced was peripheral blood. This sequence was found in a man aged 55 to 69 with COVID-19, enrolled during active disease.

The DNA reads TGCGCCAGCAGCCAAGTTCGGCGGGGGGCGATCGGCTACACCTTC. The resulting protein is CASSQVRRGAIGYTF. The sequence links TRBV4-3 to TRBJ1-2, and possibly TRBD1, on 6 matching bases. Deletion took 1 base off V and 8 bases off J, with a span of 17 bases between the germline ends. Looking up the germline V gene yields CDR1 LGHNA and CDR2 YSLEER. From the cysteine up to the phenylalanine, the CDR3 has a length of 15 residues. Only CDR3 DNA remains: 45 bases, in frame from the first base.